One and the same sample provided the 31 T cell receptor beta chains below, sequenced in a study of T-cell memory formation after mild COVID-19. TCRdb recomputed calls from the 5' RACE reads with MiXCR, one row per CDR3 protein. The sample has hundreds of thousands of distinct CDR3 sequences; about 15% are singletons. Material for sequencing was PBMCs or a T cell subset sorted from them (not recorded which). The receptors derive from a man in his late teens or twenties who had mild COVID-19 (a few samples of this study predate the infection). Cell type and time point are not known.

V and J are TRBV4-1 and TRBJ2-1; TRBD2 matches 8 bases. Unmatched junction bases numbered 6, after V lost 2 bases and J lost 6 bases. This CDR3 has 15 residues. Germline CDR1 MGHRA, CDR2 YSYEKL. The CDR3 DNA sequence: TGCGCCAGCAGCCAACCCCGGGAGGGTGGCAATGAGCAGTTCTTC. This translates into CASSQPREGGNEQFF.

The chain recombines TRBV5-1 with TRBJ2-7, with 7 bases aligning to TRBD1. With 4 bases clipped from V and 2 bases from J, the junction kept 6 bases outside the gene matches. Germline CDR1 and CDR2: SGHRS and YFSETQ. The CDR3 is made up of 14 amino acids. The CDR3: CASSKGQSTYEQYF. CDR3 nucleotide sequence: TGCGCCAGCAGCAAGGGACAGTCTACCTACGAGCAGTACTTC.

This rearrangement joins TRBV20-1 to TRBJ2-7; D is tentatively TRBD1 or TRBD2 (5 bases each). V lost 0 bases and J 1 base, leaving 10 bases between the germline ends. The CDR3 contains 14 residues. Germline assignment: CDR1 DFQATT and CDR2 SNEGSKA (reference sequence). The CDR3 nucleotides are TGCAGTGCTAGAGATCGGGACGGATCCTACGAGCAGTACTTC. It yields the protein CSARDRDGSYEQYF.

This clonotype was counted between two and nine times. J is TRBJ1-2 and V is TRBV20-1; 7 positions agree with TRBD1. CDR1 is DFQATT and CDR2 is SNEGSKA in the germline V gene (reference sequence). This CDR3 contains 17 residues. V lost 5 bases to trimming and J lost 2 bases; unmatched junction nucleotides: 17. This chain's CDR3 is CSAQDIWDSGGNYGYTF. CDR3 DNA sequence: TGCAGTGCTCAAGACATCTGGGACAGTGGGGGAAACTATGGCTACACCTTC.

The rearrangement joins TRBV29-1 to TRBJ1-1; 9 nucleotides match TRBD1. CDR1 is SQVTM and CDR2 is ANQGSEA in the germline V gene. Trimming removed 7 bases from V and 0 bases from J; junction bases left unmatched: 6. CDR3 length: 14 residues. The CDR3 spells CSAPGQGMNTEAFF. The DNA for the CDR3 is TGCAGCGCCCCGGGACAGGGAATGAACACTGAAGCTTTCTTT. Full variable domain (outside the CDR3, taken from reference TRBV29-1 and TRBJ1-1): SAVISQKPSRDICQRGTSLTIQCQVDSQVTMMFWYRQQPGQSLTLIATANQGSEATYESGFVIDKFPISRPNLTFSTLTVSNMSPEDSSIYLCSAPGQGMNTEAFFGQGTRLTVV.

V and J are TRBV6-2 or TRBV6-3 and TRBJ1-1; 7 nucleotides match TRBD1. CDR3 length: 16 amino acids. The germline gives CDR1 MNHEY, CDR2 SVGEGT. V dropped 0 bases and J dropped 1; count of bases not matched to a gene: 5. DNA for the CDR3: TGTGCCAGCAGTTACTCGGAGACAGGGCCGAACACTGAAGCTTTCTTT. Amino acids: CASSYSETGPNTEAFF.

The rearrangement joins TRBV18 to TRBJ1-1; a weak D match, TRBD1 (6 bases). The germline V gene encodes CDR1 KGHSH and CDR2 LQKENI. The CDR3 sequence is 14 residues long. Trimming took off 0 bases at V and 5 bases at J, with 10 bases between the two ends. Here the CDR3 reads CASSPPYRVTEAFF. Written as DNA, the CDR3 is TGTGCCAGCTCACCACCATACAGGGTTACTGAAGCTTTCTTT.

This clonotype was recorded many times. V usage is TRBV20-1 and J usage is TRBJ1-5; D is possibly TRBD1 (5 bases). This CDR3 has 13 amino acids. Trimming took off 6 bases at V and 2 bases at J, with 11 bases between the two ends. Germline lookup yields CDR1 DFQATT and CDR2 SNEGSKA (reference sequence). CDR3 sequence (DNA): TGCAGTGCCCTCGGACACGGCAATCAGCCCCAGCATTTT. Its protein is CSALGHGNQPQHF.

CDR3 residues: CASSPWVGGYTF. In DNA, the CDR3 is TGTGCCAGCAGCCCATGGGTGGGGGGCTACACCTTC. The genes are TRBV13 and TRBJ1-2; D is undetermined. CDR3 length: 12 residues. Germline assignment: CDR1 PRHDT and CDR2 FYEKMQ (reference sequence). The ends were cut back, 5 bases at V and 8 bases at J, with 12 bases in the middle.

This chain connects TRBV20-1 to TRBJ1-1; D gene uncertain. From germline, CDR1 is DFQATT and CDR2 SNEGSKA (reference sequence). The CDR3 contains 11 residues. V dropped 3 bases and J dropped 4 bases, with 6 bases sitting between them. The CDR3 protein is CSARGPTEAFF. The CDR3 DNA reads TGCAGTGCTAGGGGTCCCACTGAAGCTTTCTTT.

This clonotype was counted between two and nine times. V gene TRBV7-8 combines with J gene TRBJ2-5; D call uncertain. V was trimmed by 5 bases and J by 7 bases, leaving 14 bases between them. From germline, CDR1 is SGHVS and CDR2 FQNEAQ. The CDR3 has 13 amino acids. In DNA, the CDR3 is TGTGCCAGCAGCAGGACGGAGACTGGGACCCAGTACTTC. Amino acid sequence: CASSRTETGTQYF.

This clonotype was observed at least ten times. The chain is built from TRBV20-1 and TRBJ1-5; D possibly corresponds to TRBD1 (6 bases). The CDR3 extends over 14 amino acids. Germline V gives CDR1 DFQATT, CDR2 SNEGSKA (reference sequence). Trimming cost V 5 bases and J 5 bases, with 16 bases left between them. The CDR3 is CSASAGGWDQPQHF. CDR3 nucleotide sequence: TGCAGTGCTTCGGCGGGGGGCTGGGATCAGCCCCAGCATTTT.

This clonotype showed up just a few times. The chain carries TRBV6-2 or TRBV6-3 and TRBJ2-4, with 8 nucleotides matching TRBD2. The CDR3 is 15 amino acids. Looked up from germline, CDR1 is MNHEY and CDR2 is SVGEGT. V lost 2 bases to trimming and J lost 7 bases; unmatched junction nucleotides: 7. CDR3 protein: CASSYDRGGGNIQYF. CDR3 nucleotides: TGTGCCAGCAGTTACGACCGGGGGGGCGGGAACATTCAGTACTTC.

V is TRBV7-6 and J is TRBJ1-6, with TRBD1 as a possible D gene (5 bases). Germline CDR1 SGHVS, CDR2 FNYEAQ. The CDR3 is 12 residues long. Trimming shortened V by 4 bases and J by 14 bases, and 12 bases separated the two germline ends. The CDR3 DNA reads as TGTGCCAGCAGCTCCCCCGGGACCACCCTCCACTTT. Translation gives CASSSPGTTLHF. Looking up the rest from reference TRBV7-6 and TRBJ1-6 gives the full variable domain: GAGVSQSPRYKVTKRGQDVALRCDPISGHVSLYWYRQALGQGPEFLTYFNYEAQQDKSGLPNDRFSAERPEGSISTLTIQRTEQRDSAMYRCASSSPGTTLHFGNGTRLTVT.

The sample holds a few counts of this clonotype. The gene calls are TRBV24-1 and TRBJ2-1, with D perhaps TRBD1 (6 bases). This CDR3 comprises 14 residues. V was cut by 8 bases and J by 3 bases, with 13 bases left in between. Germline lookup yields CDR1 KGHDR and CDR2 SFDVKD. CDR3 amino acids: CATTLGGVYNEQFF. The DNA for the CDR3 is TGTGCCACCACCTTAGGGGGAGTCTACAATGAGCAGTTCTTC.

In its sample, this clonotype was seen many times. The chain is built from TRBV12-3 or TRBV12-4 and TRBJ1-2; 8 nucleotides agree with TRBD1. J was trimmed by 2 bases and V by 6 bases; bases with no gene match: 5. This CDR3 has 14 amino acids. The CDR3 DNA follows: TGTGCCAGCAGCCCCCGGACAGGGAACTATGGCTACACCTTC. It codes for CASSPRTGNYGYTF.

The J gene is TRBJ2-5, the V gene TRBV23-1; D may be TRBD1 (6 bases). TRBV23-1 belongs to the ORF category, with a function that is uncertain. The CDR3 runs to 12 residues. V was clipped by 8 bases and J by 3 bases, with 10 bases between them. For the CDR3, the DNA is TGCGCCAGCCCACAGGGAGAAGAGACCCAGTACTTC. Residues: CASPQGEETQYF.

At least ten counts were recorded for this clonotype. The chain links TRBV7-9 to TRBJ2-7; the D is unclear. The V gene's germline CDR1 is SEHNR and CDR2 FQNEAQ (reference sequence). V was clipped by 5 bases and J by 1 base, with 15 bases between them. The CDR3 is 15 residues long. CDR3 sequence (DNA): TGTGCCAGCAGCCCCCGGCAGGAAATTTCCTACGAGCAGTACTTC. This encodes CASSPRQEISYEQYF.

This clonotype has at least ten counts. The chain links TRBV20-1 to TRBJ2-3; TRBD2 agrees at 13 bases. This CDR3 is built from 19 residues. V was pared by 5 bases and J by 8 bases, with 22 bases of the junction left unmatched. Germline CDR1 DFQATT, CDR2 SNEGSKA (reference sequence). The DNA for the CDR3 is TGCAGTGCTCAGATTCCCCGACTAGCGGGGGGCCTTAATGATGGTACGCAGTATTTT. It yields the protein CSAQIPRLAGGLNDGTQYF.

This clonotype has at least ten counts. The chain carries TRBV12-3 or TRBV12-4 and TRBJ2-3; perhaps TRBD1 as D (7 bases). This CDR3 comprises 14 residues. V lost 6 bases and J lost 1, with 11 bases in between. The CDR3 reads CASSPRGGTDTQYF. CDR3 nucleotides: TGTGCCAGCAGCCCCAGGGGGGGCACAGATACGCAGTATTTT.

The chain uses TRBV29-1 and TRBJ1-1; D is unresolved. The CDR3 length is 13 residues. From germline, CDR1 is SQVTM and CDR2 ANQGSEA. V lost 1 base, J lost 4 bases, and 10 bases lay in between. This CDR3 reads CSVEVRRLTEAFF. CDR3 in DNA: TGCAGCGTTGAAGTTCGAAGGCTCACTGAAGCTTTCTTT.

A few counts support this clonotype. The rearrangement joins TRBV4-3 to TRBJ2-7, with TRBD1 identical over 10 bases. Trimming took 4 bases from V and 5 from J; bases not matched to a gene: 8. This CDR3 has 15 amino acids. Germline CDR1 LGHNA, CDR2 YSLEER. The CDR3 sequence: CASSRGTGALNEQYF. The CDR3 coding sequence is TGCGCCAGCAGCCGGGGGACAGGGGCCCTCAACGAGCAGTACTTC.

The chain uses TRBV19 and TRBJ1-5; 7 bases fit TRBD1. V was clipped by 5 bases and J by 6 bases; unmatched bases: 4. The CDR3 runs 13 residues. CDR1 and CDR2 from the germline V gene are LNHDA and SQIVND (reference sequence). CDR3 bases: TGTGCCAGTAGTTTTGACAGGGCTCAGCCCCAGCATTTT. It encodes CASSFDRAQPQHF.

This sequence joins TRBV4-1 and TRBJ2-7, with TRBD1 as a possible D gene (6 bases). The CDR3 extends over 15 amino acids. V was shortened by 1 base and J by 6 bases, with 16 bases between the two germline ends. CDR1 and CDR2 from the germline V gene are MGHRA and YSYEKL. DNA for the CDR3: TGCGCCAGCAGCCAAGTGGGGGCGGGTAGGGTCGAGCAGTACGTC. It codes for CASSQVGAGRVEQYV.

The J gene is TRBJ2-7, the V gene TRBV27, with 7 bases that match TRBD1. CDR1 MNHEY and CDR2 SMNVEV come from the germline V gene (reference sequence). The ends lost 6 bases at V and 3 bases at J; junction bases unmatched: 11. This CDR3 spans 15 amino acids. The CDR3 DNA reads as TGTGCCAGCAGCAACGCCCCGACAGGGTTCTACGAGCAGTACTTC. Protein product: CASSNAPTGFYEQYF.

The chain couples TRBV5-1 to TRBJ2-7, with a weak D call TRBD2 (6 bases). The CDR3 is 15 residues long. V lost 0 bases and J 6 bases, leaving 16 bases between the germline ends. Germline lookup yields CDR1 SGHRS and CDR2 YFSETQ. CDR3 loop: CASSLGYGTGFEQYF. CDR3 bases: TGCGCCAGCAGCTTGGGTTACGGGACTGGGTTCGAGCAGTACTTC.

This clonotype has a count of ten or more. The chain is built from TRBV11-2 and TRBJ2-7; D tentatively fits TRBD1 or TRBD2 (5 bases each). This CDR3 spans 15 amino acids. With 0 bases removed from V and 0 bases from J, the gap between germline ends came to 9 bases. CDR1 is SGHAT and CDR2 is FQNNGV in the germline V gene. The CDR3 sequence: CASSLEGVVSYEQYF. CDR3 in DNA: TGTGCCAGCAGCTTAGAGGGGGTAGTCTCCTACGAGCAGTACTTC.

The J gene is TRBJ2-7, the V gene TRBV29-1; D unclear. Trimming took off 5 bases at V and 0 bases at J, with 8 bases between the two ends. Germline CDR1 SQVTM, CDR2 ANQGSEA. This CDR3 is 12 amino acids long. This CDR3 reads CSVRDGSYEQYF. For the CDR3, the DNA is TGCAGCGTTCGAGACGGCTCCTACGAGCAGTACTTC.

This clonotype was counted only a few times. This chain connects TRBV2 to TRBJ2-7, with unresolved D. The germline V gene has CDR1 SNHLY and CDR2 FYNNEI. Trimming pared 4 bases from V and 1 base from J, leaving 8 bases between. The CDR3 is 13 residues long. The CDR3 DNA reads as TGTGCCAGCAGTGGGGCCGGATCCTACGAGCAGTACTTC. It translates to CASSGAGSYEQYF.

V usage is TRBV10-3 and J usage is TRBJ2-4; TRBD2 is a possible D gene (7 bases). With 2 bases removed from V and 8 bases from J, the gap between germline ends came to 10 bases. CDR3 length equals 13 residues. Germline V gene sequence: CDR1 ENHRY, CDR2 SYGVKD. The CDR3 loop is CAISERGGDIQYF. CDR3 nucleotides: TGTGCCATCAGTGAGAGGGGGGGTGACATTCAGTACTTC.

The J gene is TRBJ1-1, the V gene TRBV12-3 or TRBV12-4; D not resolved. The CDR3 covers 14 residues. Trimming left V 2 bases short and J 1 base short, with 8 bases between. The CDR3: CASSLRYSNTEAFF. The CDR3 region has the DNA TGTGCCAGCAGTTTACGGTACTCGAACACTGAAGCTTTCTTT.